This T cell receptor (beta chain) was identified during a study of blood T cell repertoires in COVID-19. Study overall: COVID-19 samples from acute and convalescent phases originated in the United States, Italy and Spain. Sources were T cells, B-cell-depleted T cells, or PBMCs; the material itself was cDNA or gDNA.

Source study methods: Estimated nucleated cell counts came from reference gene primer amplification. Measured with immunoSEQ multiplex PCR; TCRdb has only the in-frame clones, and not every one. V, J and clone size are those of that table, while D and trimming were read from the DNA. The sample contains around 370,000 clones, 88% of which appear only once. A Seattle source enrolled patients during active infection and followed them longitudinally. Trimming at V came to 5 bases and at J to 7 bases, leaving 2 bases not matched to a gene. Germline CDR1 and CDR2: KGHDR and SFDVKD. The CDR3 sequence is 14 residues long.

The sequenced sample consisted of peripheral blood. This rearrangement joins TRBV24-1 to TRBJ2-2; 11 positions match TRBD1. The clonotype originates from a woman aged 70-85 years with COVID-19, enrolled during active disease. CDR3 amino acids: CATSGTGGVGELFF. Written as DNA, the CDR3 is TGTGCCACCAGTGGGACAGGGGGCGTCGGGGAGCTGTTTTTT.